This TCR beta chain was documented in a study of shared clonotypes between healthy human individuals. As to this clone: Other DNA sequences in this sample translate to the same CDR3.

Clones were sequenced by immunoSEQ multiplex PCR, and TCRdb holds only the in-frame ones, with some missing. The table shows about 2.4 million clones, with approximately 94% occurring only once. Looked up from germline, CDR1 is SGHRS and CDR2 is YFSETQ. This CDR3 spans 15 amino acids. Trimming removed 0 bases from V and 1 base from J, with 10 bases in between. The specimen was naive CD4+ T cells from PBMCs. The subset denotes: CD45RA+ positively selected. The genes are TRBV5-1 and TRBJ1-1, with D possibly being TRBD1 (5 bases). The receptor was isolated from a man in his late teens or twenties in good health. Some clones in this sample may be carry-over from other donors' samples. The CDR3 DNA is TGCGCCAGCAGCTTGGGTGGGCAGGGGAACACTGAAGCTTTCTTT. Encoded protein: CASSLGGQGNTEAFF.